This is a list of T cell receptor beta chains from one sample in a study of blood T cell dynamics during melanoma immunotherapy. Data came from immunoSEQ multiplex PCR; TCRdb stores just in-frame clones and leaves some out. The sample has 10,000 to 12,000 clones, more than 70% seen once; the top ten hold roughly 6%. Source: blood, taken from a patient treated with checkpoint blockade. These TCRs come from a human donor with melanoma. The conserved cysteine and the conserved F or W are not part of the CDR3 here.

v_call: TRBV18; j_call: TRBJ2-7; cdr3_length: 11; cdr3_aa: ASSTTGSYEQY
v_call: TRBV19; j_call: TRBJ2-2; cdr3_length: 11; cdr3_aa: ASKGGHTGELF
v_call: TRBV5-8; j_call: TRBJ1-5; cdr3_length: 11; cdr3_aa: ASSLQAPGPQH
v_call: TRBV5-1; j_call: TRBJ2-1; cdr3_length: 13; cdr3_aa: ASSLDDGLFNEQF
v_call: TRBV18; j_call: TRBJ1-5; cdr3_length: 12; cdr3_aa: ASSPDLSNQPQH
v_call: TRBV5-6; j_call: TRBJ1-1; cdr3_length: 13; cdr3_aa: ASSPLDKVGTEAF
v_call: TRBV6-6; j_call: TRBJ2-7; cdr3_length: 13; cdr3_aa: ASSLQGGFPYEQY
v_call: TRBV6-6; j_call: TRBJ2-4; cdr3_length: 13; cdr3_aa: ASTPTGLAKNIQY
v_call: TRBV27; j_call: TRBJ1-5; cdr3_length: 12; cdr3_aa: ASSLSGTNQPQH
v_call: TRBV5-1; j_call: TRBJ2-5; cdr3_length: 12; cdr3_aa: ASSAPGQKETQY
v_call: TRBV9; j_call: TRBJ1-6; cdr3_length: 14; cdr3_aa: ASSFIQTGKNSPLH
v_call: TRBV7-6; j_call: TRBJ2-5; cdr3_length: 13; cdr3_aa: ASRQLAGGSETQY
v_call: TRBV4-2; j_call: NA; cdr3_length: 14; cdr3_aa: ASSQDPGQSSYEQY
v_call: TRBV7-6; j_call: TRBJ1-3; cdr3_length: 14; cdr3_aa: ASSLGSQSSGNTIY
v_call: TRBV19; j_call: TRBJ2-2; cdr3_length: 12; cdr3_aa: ASRGGGNTGELF
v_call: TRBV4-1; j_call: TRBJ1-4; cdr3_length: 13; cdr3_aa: ASSPGDRNNEKLF
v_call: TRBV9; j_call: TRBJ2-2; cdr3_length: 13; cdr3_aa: ASSVAGGAIGELF
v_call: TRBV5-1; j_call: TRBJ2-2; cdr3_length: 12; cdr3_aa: ASSLAQSTGELF
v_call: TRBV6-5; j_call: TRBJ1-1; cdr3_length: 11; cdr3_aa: ASAGFLNTEAF
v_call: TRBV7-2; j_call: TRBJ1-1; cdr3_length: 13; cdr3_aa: ASTSRRGGNTEAF
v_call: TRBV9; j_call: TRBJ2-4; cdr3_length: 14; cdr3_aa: ASSPRETGQKNIQY
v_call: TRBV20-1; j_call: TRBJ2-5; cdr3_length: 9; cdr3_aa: SVGYQETQY
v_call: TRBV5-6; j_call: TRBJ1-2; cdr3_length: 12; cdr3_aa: ASSLGQGYYGYT
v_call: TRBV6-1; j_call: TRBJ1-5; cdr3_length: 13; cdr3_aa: ASSLTGAGNQPQH
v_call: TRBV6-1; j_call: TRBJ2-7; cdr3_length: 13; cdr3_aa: ASKRTAGGAYEQY
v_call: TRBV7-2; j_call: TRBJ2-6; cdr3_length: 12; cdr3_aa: ASSLFRNSNVLT
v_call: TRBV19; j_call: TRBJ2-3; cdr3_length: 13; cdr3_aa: AATSGGADTDTQY
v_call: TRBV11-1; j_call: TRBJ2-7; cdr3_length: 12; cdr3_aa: ASSFIGWGHEQY
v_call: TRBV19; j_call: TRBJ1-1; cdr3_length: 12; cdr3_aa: ASSKGQLNTEAF
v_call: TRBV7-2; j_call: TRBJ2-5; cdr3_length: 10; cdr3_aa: ASRGFGETQY
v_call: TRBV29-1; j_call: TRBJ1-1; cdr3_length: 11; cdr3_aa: SVEEQENTEAF
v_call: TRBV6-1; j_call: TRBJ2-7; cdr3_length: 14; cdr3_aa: ASSEYGGPGGDEQY
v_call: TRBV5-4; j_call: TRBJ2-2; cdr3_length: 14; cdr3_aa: ASSFSAGANTGELF